Included here is one TCR beta chain sequence, with context. Which antigen it targets is not known. No base quality values were provided; no much bigger clone lies one nucleotide off. The CDR3 sequence holds 15 residues, the cysteine and phenylalanine included. Of all the DNA, just the CDR3 is kept, 45 bases in frame from base 1. CDR1 is given as MGHDK and CDR2 as SYGVNS, both from the germline V gene. V lost 2 bases and J lost 1 base; the stretch between them is 11 bases long. The record originates from a study of glioma-infiltrating T cells after dendritic cell vaccination (dated by TCRdb to about 2016). With respect to the entire study: Of the approximately 15 glioblastoma patients in the cohort, all drawn from Phase I and II dendritic cell vaccination trials, 9 were newly diagnosed and 6 had recurrent disease. Survival after dendritic cell vaccination was correlated with TCR sequencing metrics, including TIL content and tumor-blood repertoire overlap. Deep sequencing of TCR beta CDR3 regions was used to quantify tumor-infiltrating lymphocyte content and compare tumor and blood repertoires in dendritic cell-vaccinated glioblastoma patients. Patients received autologous tumor lysate-pulsed dendritic cell vaccination between about 2003 and 2013. To make the vaccine, monocyte-derived dendritic cells were cultured for roughly seven days with IL-4 and GM-CSF and then pulsed overnight with autologous tumor lysate. Each patient was given three intradermal dendritic cell vaccine injections, spaced two weeks apart, in the arm below the axilla. The paper as a whole reports these results and caveats: Higher estimated pretreatment TIL content predicted longer time to progression and overall survival after dendritic cell vaccination. The cohort was small and heterogeneous, and full blood and tumor sets were available for few patients, with initial-recurrent tumor pairs available for even fewer patients. TCR clonality showed no direct relationship with survival, which suggests that a diverse polyclonal response may be important. The response model built on TCR overlap across three groups was characterized as speculative, with prospective validation still needed.

To be selected, patients needed enough residual fresh-frozen tumor tissue and more than two years of available survival data. Molecular status otherwise varied across the glioblastoma patients, but none of them carried an isocitrate dehydrogenase mutation. PBMC collection took place before vaccination, two weeks after the third vaccination, and at tumor progression if progression occurred. Genomic DNA was extracted with the Qiagen DNeasy Blood extraction Kit. Using the immunoSEQ assay, TCRB CDR3 regions were amplified from roughly 2 micrograms of genomic DNA, or from all available DNA when less than that was on hand. Multiplex PCR used 60 forward primers for TCR V beta segments and 13 reverse primers for J beta segments. Synthetic control templates were spiked into each sample at limiting dilution to estimate reads per starting template. The Illumina HiSeq System generated 87 bp sequencing reads. The paper's processing steps were these. To remove PCR and sequencing errors, closely related sequences were merged with a nearest neighbor algorithm. TCR overlap was defined as the percentage of unique tumor TCR beta sequences that were also found in the peripheral blood of the same patient. Imported from immuneACCESS, the table was reduced by TCRdb to in-frame sequences with V and J called. These copies leave out some clones; in studies compared against another copy, an unresolved V gene accounts for under half, and the cause of the remainder is not known. Clone size and the V and J calls come from that table; the DNA yielded D and trimming. In this sample the table shows approximately 82,000 clones, 80% to 90% of which occur a single time. Together, the top ten hold under 4% of the sample.

This receptor was identified in a human donor with glioblastoma. The sequence is built from TRBV25-1 and TRBJ2-5; TRBD1 could be the D gene, as 6 bases match. The material sequenced was blood, taken before dendritic cell vaccination. The CDR3 in this case is CASSEPGHLQETQYF. The sequenced DNA: TGTGCCAGCAGTGAACCGGGACACCTCCAAGAGACCCAGTACTTC.